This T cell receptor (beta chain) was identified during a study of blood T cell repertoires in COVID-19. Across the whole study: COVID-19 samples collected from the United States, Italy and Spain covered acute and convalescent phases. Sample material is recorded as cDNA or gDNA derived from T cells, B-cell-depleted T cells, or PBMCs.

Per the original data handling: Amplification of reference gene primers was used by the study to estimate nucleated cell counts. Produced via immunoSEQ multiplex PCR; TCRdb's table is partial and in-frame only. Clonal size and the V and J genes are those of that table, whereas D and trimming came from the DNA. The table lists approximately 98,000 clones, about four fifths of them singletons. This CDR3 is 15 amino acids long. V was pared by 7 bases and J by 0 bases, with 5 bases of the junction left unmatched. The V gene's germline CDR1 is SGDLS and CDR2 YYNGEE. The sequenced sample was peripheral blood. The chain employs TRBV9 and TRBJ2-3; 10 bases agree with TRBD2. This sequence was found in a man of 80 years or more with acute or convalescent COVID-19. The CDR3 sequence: CASQRGGLSTDTQYF. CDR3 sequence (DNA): TGTGCCAGCCAGCGGGGGGGCCTAAGCACAGATACGCAGTATTTT.